The T cell receptor beta chain under discussion was sequenced for a study of patients and donors after allogeneic stem cell transplantation. The ends lost 3 bases at V and 6 bases at J; junction bases unmatched: 3. CDR3 size: 14 residues. From germline, CDR1 is MDHEN and CDR2 SYDVKM. TCRdb recomputed calls from the RT-PCR reads with MiXCR, one row per CDR3 protein. The sample gives approximately 160,000 distinct CDR3 sequences, 30% of which show up once; around 3% is in the top ten. The chain recombines TRBV28 with TRBJ2-1, with 9 bases identical to TRBD2. The sample comprised blood, either unsorted or a sorted T cell fraction (not recorded which). The TCR was taken from a human donor who was either an allogeneic HSCT recipient or a stem cell or donor lymphocyte infusion donor (not recorded which). It is not recorded whose cells these are; they may come from a transplant donor. Here the CDR3 reads CASSFRLAANEQFF. CDR3 nucleotide sequence: TGTGCCAGCAGTTTCCGACTAGCGGCCAATGAGCAGTTCTTC.